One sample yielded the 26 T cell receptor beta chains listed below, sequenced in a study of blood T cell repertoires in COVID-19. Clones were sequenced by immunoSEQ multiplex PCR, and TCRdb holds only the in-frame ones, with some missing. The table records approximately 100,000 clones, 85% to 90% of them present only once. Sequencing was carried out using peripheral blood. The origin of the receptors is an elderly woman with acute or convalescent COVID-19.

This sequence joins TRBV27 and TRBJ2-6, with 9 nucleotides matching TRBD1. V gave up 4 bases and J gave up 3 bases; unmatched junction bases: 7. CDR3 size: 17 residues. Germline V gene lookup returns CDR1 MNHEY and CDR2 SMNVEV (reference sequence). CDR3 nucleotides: TGTGCCAGCAGTTGGGGACAGGGTGGAGGTGGGGCCAACGTCCTGACTTTC. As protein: CASSWGQGGGGANVLTF.

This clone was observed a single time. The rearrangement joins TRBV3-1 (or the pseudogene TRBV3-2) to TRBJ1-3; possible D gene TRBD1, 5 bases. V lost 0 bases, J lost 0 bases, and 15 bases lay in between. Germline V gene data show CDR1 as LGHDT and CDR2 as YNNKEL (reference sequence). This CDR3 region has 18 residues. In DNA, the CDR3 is TGTGCCAGCAGCCAAGATTCGGCAGGGCTCTTCTCTGGAAACACCATATATTTT. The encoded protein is CASSQDSAGLFSGNTIYF.

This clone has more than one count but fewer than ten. CDR3 sequence: CASGGGAHQETQYF. DNA for the CDR3: TGTGCCAGTGGCGGGGGGGCTCACCAAGAGACCCAGTACTTC. The chain joins TRBV19 to TRBJ2-5, with 9 bases matching TRBD2. Germline V gives CDR1 LNHDA, CDR2 SQIVND (reference sequence). CDR3 length: 14 amino acids. V dropped 8 bases and J dropped 0; count of bases not matched to a gene: 4.

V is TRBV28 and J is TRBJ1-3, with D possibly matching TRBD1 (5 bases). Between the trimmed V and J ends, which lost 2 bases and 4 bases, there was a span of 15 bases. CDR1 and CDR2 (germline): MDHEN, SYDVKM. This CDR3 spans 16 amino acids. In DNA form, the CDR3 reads TGTGCCAGCAGTTTACGCCCCCGGGCAGGGGGAAACACCATATATTTT. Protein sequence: CASSLRPRAGGNTIYF.

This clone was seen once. The CDR3, as DNA: TGTGCCAGCAACCCTCAGACAGGGAACACTGAAGCTTTCTTT. Protein: CASNPQTGNTEAFF. The rearrangement joins TRBV6-5 to TRBJ1-1; weak D call: TRBD1 (6 bases). V was cut by 7 bases and J by 1 base, with 13 bases left in between. Germline V gene lookup returns CDR1 MNHEY and CDR2 SVGAGI. The CDR3 is made up of 14 amino acids.

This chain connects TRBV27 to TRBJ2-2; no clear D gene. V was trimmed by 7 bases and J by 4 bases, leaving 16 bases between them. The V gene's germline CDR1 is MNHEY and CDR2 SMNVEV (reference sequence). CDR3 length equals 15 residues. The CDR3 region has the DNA TGTGCCAGCAAGTCCCGGCAGGCCCCCACCGGGGAGCTGTTTTTT. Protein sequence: CASKSRQAPTGELFF.

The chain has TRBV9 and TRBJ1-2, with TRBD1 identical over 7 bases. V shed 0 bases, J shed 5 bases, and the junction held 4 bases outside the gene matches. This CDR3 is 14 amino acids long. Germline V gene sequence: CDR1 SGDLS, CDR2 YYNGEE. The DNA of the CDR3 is TGTGCCAGCAGCGTAGAGACAGGGCCGTATGGCTACACCTTC. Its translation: CASSVETGPYGYTF. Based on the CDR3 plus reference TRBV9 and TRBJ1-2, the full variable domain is DSGVTQTPKHLITATGQRVTLRCSPRSGDLSVYWYQQSLDQGLQFLIQYYNGEERAKGNILERFSAQQFPDLHSELNLSSLELGDSALYFCASSVETGPYGYTFGSGTRLTVV.

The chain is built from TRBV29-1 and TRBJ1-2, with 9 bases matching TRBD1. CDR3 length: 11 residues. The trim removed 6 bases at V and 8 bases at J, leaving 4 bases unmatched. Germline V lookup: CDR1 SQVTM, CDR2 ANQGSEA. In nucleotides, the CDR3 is TGCAGCGTCACACAGGGGGCAGGCTACACCTTC. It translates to CSVTQGAGYTF. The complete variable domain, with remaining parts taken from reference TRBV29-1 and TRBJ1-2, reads SAVISQKPSRDICQRGTSLTIQCQVDSQVTMMFWYRQQPGQSLTLIATANQGSEATYESGFVIDKFPISRPNLTFSTLTVSNMSPEDSSIYLCSVTQGAGYTFGSGTRLTVV.

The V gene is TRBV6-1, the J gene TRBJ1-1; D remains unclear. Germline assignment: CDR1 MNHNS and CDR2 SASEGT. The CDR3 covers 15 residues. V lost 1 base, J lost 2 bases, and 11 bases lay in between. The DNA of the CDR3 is TGTGCCAGCAGTGAAGGTACCGGTTCAAACACTGAAGCTTTCTTT. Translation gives CASSEGTGSNTEAFF.

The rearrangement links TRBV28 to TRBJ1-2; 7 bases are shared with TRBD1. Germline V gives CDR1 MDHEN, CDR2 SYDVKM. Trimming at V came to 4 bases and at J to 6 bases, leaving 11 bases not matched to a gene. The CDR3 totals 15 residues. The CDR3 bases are TGTGCCAGCAGTTCAACCGGACAGGAAGGGAATGGCTACACCTTC. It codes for CASSSTGQEGNGYTF.

The DNA of the CDR3 is TGTGCCTGTGCGGGACGGCCTAAATCTGAAGCTTTCTTT. Its protein product is CACAGRPKSEAFF. The genes are TRBV30 and TRBJ1-1, with TRBD1 as a possible D gene (5 bases). V lost 6 bases and J 6 bases, leaving 17 bases between the germline ends. The germline gives CDR1 GTSNPN, CDR2 SVGIG (reference sequence). This CDR3 is built from 13 residues.

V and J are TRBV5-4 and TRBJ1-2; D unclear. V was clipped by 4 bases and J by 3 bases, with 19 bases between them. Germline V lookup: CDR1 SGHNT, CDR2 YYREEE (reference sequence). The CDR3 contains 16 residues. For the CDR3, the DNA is TGTGCCAGCAGCCGAGGCGGCAACGGATTTTACTATGGCTACACCTTC. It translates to CASSRGGNGFYYGYTF. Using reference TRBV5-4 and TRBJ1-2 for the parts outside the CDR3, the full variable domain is ETGVTQSPTHLIKTRGQQVTLRCSSQSGHNTVSWYQQALGQGPQFIFQYYREEENGRGNFPPRFSGLQFPNYSSELNVNALELDDSALYLCASSRGGNGFYYGYTFGSGTRLTVV.

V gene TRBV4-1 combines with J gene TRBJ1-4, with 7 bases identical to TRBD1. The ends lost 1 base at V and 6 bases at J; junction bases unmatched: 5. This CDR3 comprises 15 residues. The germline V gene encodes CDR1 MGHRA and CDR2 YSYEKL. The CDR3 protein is CASSQGQGEDEKLFF. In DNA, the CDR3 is TGCGCCAGCAGCCAAGGACAGGGCGAGGATGAAAAACTGTTTTTT.

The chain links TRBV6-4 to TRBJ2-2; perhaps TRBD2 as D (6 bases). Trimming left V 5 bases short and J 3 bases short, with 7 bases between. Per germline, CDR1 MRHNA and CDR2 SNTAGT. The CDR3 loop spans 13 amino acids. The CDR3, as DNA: TGTGCCAGCAGTCCGGGGGACACCGGGGAGCTGTTTTTT. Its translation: CASSPGDTGELFF.

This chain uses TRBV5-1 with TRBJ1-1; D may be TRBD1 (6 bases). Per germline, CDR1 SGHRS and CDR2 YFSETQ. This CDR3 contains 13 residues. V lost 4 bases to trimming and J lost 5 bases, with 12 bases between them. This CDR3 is CASSGDTLTEAFF. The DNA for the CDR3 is TGCGCCAGCAGCGGGGACACCCTGACTGAAGCTTTCTTT.

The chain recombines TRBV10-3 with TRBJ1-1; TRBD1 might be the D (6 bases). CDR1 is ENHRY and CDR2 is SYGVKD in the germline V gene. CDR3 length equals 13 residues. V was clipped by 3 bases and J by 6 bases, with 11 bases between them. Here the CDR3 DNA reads TGTGCCATCAGTGACAGGGGTCGCGCTGAAGCTTTCTTT. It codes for CAISDRGRAEAFF.

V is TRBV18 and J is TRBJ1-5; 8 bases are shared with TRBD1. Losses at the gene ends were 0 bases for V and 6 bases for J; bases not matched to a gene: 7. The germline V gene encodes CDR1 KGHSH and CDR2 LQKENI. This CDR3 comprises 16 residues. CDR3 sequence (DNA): TGTGCCAGCTCACCACCCGGACAGGGAGAGAGTCAGCCCCAGCATTTT. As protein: CASSPPGQGESQPQHF.

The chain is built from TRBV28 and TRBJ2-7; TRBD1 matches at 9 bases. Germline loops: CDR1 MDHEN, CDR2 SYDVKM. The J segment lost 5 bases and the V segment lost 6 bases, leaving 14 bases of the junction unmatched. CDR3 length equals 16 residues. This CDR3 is CASSSVPGQGFHEQYF. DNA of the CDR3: TGTGCCAGCAGCAGTGTACCGGGACAGGGATTCCACGAGCAGTACTTC.

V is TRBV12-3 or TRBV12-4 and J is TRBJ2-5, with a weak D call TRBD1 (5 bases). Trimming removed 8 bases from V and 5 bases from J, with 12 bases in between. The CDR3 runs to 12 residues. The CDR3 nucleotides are TGTGCCAGCTGCCCTGGGGCGGAGACCCAGTACTTC. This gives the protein CASCPGAETQYF.

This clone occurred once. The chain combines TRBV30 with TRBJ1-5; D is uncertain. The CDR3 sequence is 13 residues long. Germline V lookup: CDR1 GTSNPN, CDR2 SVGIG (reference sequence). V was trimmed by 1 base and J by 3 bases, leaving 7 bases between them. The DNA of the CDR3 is TGTGCCTGGAGTGGAGAGTTCAATCAGCCCCAGCATTTT. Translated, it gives CAWSGEFNQPQHF.

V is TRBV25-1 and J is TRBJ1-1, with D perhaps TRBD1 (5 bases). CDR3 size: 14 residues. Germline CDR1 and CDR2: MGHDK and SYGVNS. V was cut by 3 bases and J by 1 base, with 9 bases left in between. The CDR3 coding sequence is TGTGCCAGCAGTGACCAGGGCTCGAACACTGAAGCTTTCTTT. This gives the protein CASSDQGSNTEAFF.

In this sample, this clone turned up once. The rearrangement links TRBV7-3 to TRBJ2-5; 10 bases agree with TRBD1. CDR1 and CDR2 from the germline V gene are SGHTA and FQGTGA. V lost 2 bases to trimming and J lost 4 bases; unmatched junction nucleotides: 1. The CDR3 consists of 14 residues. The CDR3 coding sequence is TGTGCCAGCAGCTTAGGACAGGGGGTAGAGACCCAGTACTTC. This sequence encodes CASSLGQGVETQYF.

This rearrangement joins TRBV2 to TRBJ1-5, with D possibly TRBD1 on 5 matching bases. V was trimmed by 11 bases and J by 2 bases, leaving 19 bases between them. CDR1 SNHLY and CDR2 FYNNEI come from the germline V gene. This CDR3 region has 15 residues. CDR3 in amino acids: CACQPEGTGNQPQHF. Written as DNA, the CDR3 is TGTGCCTGTCAACCGGAGGGGACGGGCAATCAGCCCCAGCATTTT.

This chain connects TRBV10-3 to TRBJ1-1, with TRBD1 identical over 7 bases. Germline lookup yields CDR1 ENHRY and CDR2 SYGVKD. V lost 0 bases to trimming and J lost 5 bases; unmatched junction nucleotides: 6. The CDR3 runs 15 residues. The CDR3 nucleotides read TGTGCCATCAGTGAGTCGCGACAGGGTGGAACTGAAGCTTTCTTT. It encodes CAISESRQGGTEAFF.

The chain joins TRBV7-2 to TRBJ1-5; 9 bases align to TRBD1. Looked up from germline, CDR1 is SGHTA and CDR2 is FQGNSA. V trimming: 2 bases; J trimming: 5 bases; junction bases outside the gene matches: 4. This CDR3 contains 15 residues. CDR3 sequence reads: CASSLLQGAYQPQHF. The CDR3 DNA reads TGTGCCAGCAGCTTATTACAGGGGGCCTATCAGCCCCAGCATTTT.

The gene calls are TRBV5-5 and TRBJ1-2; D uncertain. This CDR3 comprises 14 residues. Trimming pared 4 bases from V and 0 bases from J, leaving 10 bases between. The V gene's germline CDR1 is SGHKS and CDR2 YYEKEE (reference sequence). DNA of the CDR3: TGTGCCAGCAGCGGCGGGCAGTCTAACTATGGCTACACCTTC. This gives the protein CASSGGQSNYGYTF.